The table lists the clone carrying this T cell receptor (beta chain) with many counts. Its antigen remains unidentified. The V gene's germline CDR1 is MGHRA and CDR2 YSYEKL. The CDR3 contains 14 residues. Trimming removed 0 bases at V and 1 base at J, with 7 bases between. The data belong to a study of T cells in Graves' hyperthyroidism and ophthalmopathy. There were TCR beta CDR3 regions amplified from RNA transcripts. RT-PCR in the first round (using the HTBI primer set) targeted the TCR CDR3. TCRdb re-analysed the multiplex PCR reads in MiXCR, keeping a single row per CDR3 protein. The sample carries about 720,000 distinct CDR3 sequences, 16% recorded once. Regarding the study as a whole: Within blood appeared most thyroid clonotypes that had expanded above 0.001.

Sequencing was carried out using blood. This receptor was obtained from a man aged 18 to 30 with Graves' hyperthyroidism. The V gene is TRBV4-1, the J gene TRBJ2-7; D might be TRBD2 (5 bases). For the CDR3, the DNA is TGCGCCAGCAGCCAAGATCCGGGGTCCTACGAGCAGTACTTC. Translation: CASSQDPGSYEQYF.